This is a list of T cell receptor beta chains from one sample in a study of CD4+ T cells in melanoma. This table comes from immunoSEQ multiplex PCR, and its TCRdb copy is limited to in-frame clones, with some not included. The sample has around 100,000 clones, roughly 90% seen once. Sample: peripheral blood. Receptors originate from a human donor with melanoma. The conserved cysteine and the conserved F or W are not part of the CDR3 here.

CDR3 protein: ASSLTGVTEAF; CDR3 length: 11; V gene: TRBV7-3
CDR3 protein: ASSPKTVNTEAF; CDR3 length: 12; V gene: TRBV5-1
CDR3 protein: ASSSVRTDTQY; CDR3 length: 11; V gene: TRBV18
CDR3 protein: ASSLHRGSVNTEAF; CDR3 length: 14; V gene: TRBV6-4
CDR3 protein: ASTEAREGNTIY; CDR3 length: 12; V gene: TRBV7-9
CDR3 protein: AWSGDGTTYNEQF; CDR3 length: 13; V gene: TRBV30
CDR3 protein: ASSAGTGDGNQPQH; CDR3 length: 14; V gene: TRBV21-1
CDR3 protein: ASQKGGLYEQY; CDR3 length: 11; V gene: TRBV2
CDR3 protein: ASSFSDKGGYT; CDR3 length: 11; V gene: TRBV28
CDR3 protein: ASSFVPAGTYNEQF; CDR3 length: 14; V gene: TRBV11-2
CDR3 protein: ASSDTGQGREKLF; CDR3 length: 13; V gene: TRBV19
CDR3 protein: ATSRKLNEKLF; CDR3 length: 11; V gene: TRBV15
CDR3 protein: ASSIQGTQPQH; CDR3 length: 11; V gene: TRBV19
CDR3 protein: ASSAWSQGDEQY; CDR3 length: 12; V gene: TRBV11-2
CDR3 protein: ATSRGTSGAHEQF; CDR3 length: 13; V gene: TRBV15
CDR3 protein: ASSKEGATRRFGNTIY; CDR3 length: 16; V gene: TRBV21-1